This T cell receptor beta chain was retrieved from a study of blood T cell repertoires in COVID-19 (dated by TCRdb to the early 2020s). For the wider study: The collaborator samples originated in the United States, Italy and Spain and spanned the acute and convalescent phases of COVID-19. The prospective study material was composed of cDNA or gDNA derived from T cells, B-cell-depleted T cells, or PBMCs. The dataset comprised deeply sampled blood TCRbeta repertoires from subjects exposed to, actively infected with, or recovered from COVID-19. A freely available public database, intended as a resource for researchers studying the immune response to SARS-CoV-2, is where the repertoires were released. Samples came from the ongoing ImmuneRACE study (first 160 participants) plus 1,254 subjects from 6 global collaborators. A de-identified subject ID, COVID-19 status, age in years and sex were almost always included in the sample metadata. Where available, HLA class I and class II types were obtained from metadata supplied by the sample provider rather than from assay-based typing. Results the study describes overall, beyond this receptor: The quantity of clinical and demographic metadata differed by source and by participant and was supplied without curation.

TCRbeta CDR3 regions were amplified from genomic DNA by means of the immunoSEQ Assay, a bias-controlled multiplex PCR. For the original study's pipeline: The number of nucleated cells in each sample was estimated by amplification of reference gene primers within the assay. Sequence reads were collapsed and filtered to measure the absolute abundance of every unique TCRbeta CDR3 rearrangement. Productive Simpson clonality was computed per sample as the square root of Simpson's diversity index over productive rearrangements. TCRdb limited this immuneACCESS table to in-frame rearrangements with V and J called. A share of clones is missing; checked studies link under half to unresolved V genes, and the rest is unexplained. The V and J calls and clone size are taken from that table; D and trimming were inferred from the DNA. The sample yields roughly 30,000 clones; more than 85% were counted once. Of the sample, under 4.5% is held by the ten largest clones.

As to this clone: Its cognate antigen has yet to be identified. There are no base qualities to consult, and no much larger clone falls within one base.

V lost 2 bases and J lost 9 bases, and the count of bases not matched to a germline gene is 5. Measured from the cysteine to the phenylalanine, the CDR3 is 15 residues long. Here the CDR3 DNA is all that survives: 45 bases in frame from base 1. CDR1 and CDR2 (PRHDT, FYEKMQ) derive from the germline V gene (reference sequence). Collaborating institutions collected whole blood in K2EDTA tubes following their own protocols. For TCRbeta analysis, collaborators shipped samples as frozen whole blood, isolated PBMCs, or DNA extracted from either of those sample types. This sequence was found in a man aged 60-69 years with acute or convalescent COVID-19. This sequence uses TRBV13 and TRBJ2-1, with 12 bases aligning to TRBD2. Input material: peripheral blood. The CDR3 is CASSLWPSGGVEQFF. The nucleotide sequence reads TGTGCCAGCAGCTTATGGCCTAGCGGGGGGGTTGAGCAGTTCTTC.